Below, one T cell receptor (beta chain) is given with its context. Antigen: not known. Germline loops: CDR1 LNHDA, CDR2 SQIVND (reference sequence). This CDR3 spans 13 amino acids. Trimming stripped 7 bases from V and 5 bases from J, with 12 bases between. TCRdb's table, derived via immunoSEQ multiplex PCR, lists solely in-frame clones and lacks some. The repertoire includes 65,000 to 80,000 clones, about 94% of them detected once, and less than 2.5% sits in the top ten. This sample is drawn from a study of cytomegalovirus exposure and HLA in healthy donors. The donors were members of the validation cohort, which comprised 120 subjects and was separate from the first cohort of some 680 subjects. Study-wide results and limits: Altogether, some 170 TCR beta chains were recorded as cytomegalovirus-associated. Specific recognition of CMV antigens was confirmed in vitro for a few chains (all CMV-associated). Within the approximately 120 validation repertoires, first-cohort TCR clusters tended to co-occur, according to a later analysis.

The specimen was PBMCs. This chain links TRBV19 with TRBJ2-1; D perhaps matches TRBD2 (6 bases). The clonotype comes from a woman aged 18-35 years in good health and CMV-seronegative. In DNA, the CDR3 is TGTGCCAGTATGCTAGCGCCTAACAATGAGCAGTTCTTC. Amino acids: CASMLAPNNEQFF.